This T cell receptor beta chain stems from a study of cytotoxic CD8 clonotypes in ibrutinib-treated CLL. Study conclusions and caveats: Rare overall, public clonotypes shrank or held steady under therapy.

CDR1 is MDHEN, CDR2 SYDVKM, per germline. V lost 4 bases, J lost 9 bases, and 10 bases lay in between. The CDR3 totals 13 residues. Sequencing used immunoSEQ multiplex PCR; TCRdb keeps in-frame clones, though not all of them. The repertoire holds over 65,000 clones, with about 64% as singletons. On this clone: Its matching antigen is unknown.

This specimen consisted of PBMCs, obtained after 12 months of ibrutinib treatment. The chain couples TRBV28 to TRBJ1-6, with a tentative D call TRBD1 (6 bases). The receptor was isolated from a human donor with chronic lymphocytic leukemia. Here the CDR3 reads CASSYRVGSPLHF. The CDR3 region has the DNA TGTGCCAGCAGTTACAGGGTCGGTTCACCCCTCCACTTT.